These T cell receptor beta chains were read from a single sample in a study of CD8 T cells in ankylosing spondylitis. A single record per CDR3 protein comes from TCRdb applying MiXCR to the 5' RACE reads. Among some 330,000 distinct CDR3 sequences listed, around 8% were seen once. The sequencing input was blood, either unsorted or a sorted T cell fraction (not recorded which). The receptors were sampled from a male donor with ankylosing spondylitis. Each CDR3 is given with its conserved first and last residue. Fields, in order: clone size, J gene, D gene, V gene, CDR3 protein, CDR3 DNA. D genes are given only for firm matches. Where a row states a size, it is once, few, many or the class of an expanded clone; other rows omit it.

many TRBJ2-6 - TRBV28 CASRVSESSGANVLTF TGTGCCAGCAGGGTTAGCGAGAGCTCTGGGGCCAACGTCCTGACTTTC
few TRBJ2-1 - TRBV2 CASSPLRRVTYNEQFF TGTGCCAGCAGTCCCTTGCGGAGGGTAACCTACAATGAGCAGTTCTTC
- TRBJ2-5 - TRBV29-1 CSVEGRVAETQYF TGCAGCGTTGAAGGAAGGGTGGCGGAGACCCAGTACTTC
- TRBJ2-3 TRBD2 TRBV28 CASIGGLARDTQYF TGTGCCAGCATTGGAGGACTAGCTAGAGATACGCAGTATTTT
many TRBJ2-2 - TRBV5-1 CASSLDWGGELFF TGCGCCAGCAGCTTGGATTGGGGCGGGGAGCTGTTTTTT
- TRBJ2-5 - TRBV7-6 CASSLRLHRVYF TGTGCCAGCAGCCTCCGACTCCACCGCGTGTACTTC
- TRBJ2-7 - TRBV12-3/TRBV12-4 CASSFTVSYEQYF TGTGCCAGCAGTTTTACCGTCTCCTACGAGCAGTACTTC
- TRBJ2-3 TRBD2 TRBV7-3 CASSLRSRLADTLFTDTQYF TGTGCCAGCAGCTTAAGGTCCCGCCTAGCGGACACACTCTTCACAGATACGCAGTATTTT
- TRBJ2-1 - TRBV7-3 CASSSRGAGSSFDNEQFF TGTGCCAGCAGCTCTAGAGGGGCAGGGTCTAGTTTTGACAATGAGCAGTTCTTC
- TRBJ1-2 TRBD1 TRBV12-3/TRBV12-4 CASSLSPGQGSYYGYTF TGTGCCAGCAGTTTATCGCCGGGACAGGGGAGCTACTATGGCTACACCTTC
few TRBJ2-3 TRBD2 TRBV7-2 CASSLRLALYTDTQYF TGTGCCAGCAGCCTACGACTAGCACTATACACAGATACGCAGTATTTT
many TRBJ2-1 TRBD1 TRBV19 CASSPRGQDREQFF TGTGCCAGTAGCCCAAGGGGGCAGGACCGAGAGCAGTTCTTC
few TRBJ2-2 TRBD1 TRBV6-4 CASSGTGSGELFF TGTGCCAGCAGCGGGACAGGTTCCGGGGAGCTGTTTTTT
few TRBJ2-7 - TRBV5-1 CASSLGWGLPYEQYF TGCGCCAGCAGCTTGGGTTGGGGCCTACCCTACGAGCAGTACTTC
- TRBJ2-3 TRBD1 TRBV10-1 CASSKDRVSTDTQYF TGCGCCAGCAGTAAGGACAGGGTTAGCACAGATACGCAGTATTTT
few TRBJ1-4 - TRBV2 CASSELGRREKLFF TGTGCCAGCAGTGAATTAGGGCGACGTGAAAAACTGTTTTTT
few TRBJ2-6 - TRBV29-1 CSVGPGAGANVLTF TGCAGCGTTGGTCCGGGGGCTGGGGCCAACGTCCTGACTTTC
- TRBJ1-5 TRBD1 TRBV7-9 CASSPQTGGADQPQHF TGTGCCAGCAGCCCCCAGACAGGGGGGGCCGATCAGCCCCAGCATTTT
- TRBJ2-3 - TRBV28 CASSLRTASPTDTQYF TGTGCCAGCAGTTTAAGGACTGCGTCCCCCACAGATACGCAGTATTTT
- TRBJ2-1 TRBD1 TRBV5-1 CASSLGDRGSNEQFF TGCGCCAGCAGCTTGGGGGACAGGGGATCCAATGAGCAGTTCTTC
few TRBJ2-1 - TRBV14 CASSHPIGSSYNEQFF TGTGCCAGCAGCCATCCTATAGGGTCCTCCTACAATGAGCAGTTCTTC
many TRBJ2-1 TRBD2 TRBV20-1 CSASPTSGAINEQFF TGCAGTGCCTCCCCGACTAGCGGAGCCATCAATGAGCAGTTCTTC
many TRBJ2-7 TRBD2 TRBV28 CASSTATSGRPYEQYF TGTGCCAGCAGTACCGCTACTAGCGGGAGGCCCTACGAGCAGTACTTC
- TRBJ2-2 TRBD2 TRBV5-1 CASSLKALAVITGELFF TGCGCCAGCAGCTTAAAGGCGCTAGCGGTGATCACCGGGGAGCTGTTTTTT
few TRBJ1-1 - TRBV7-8 CASSLVRREKNTEAFF TGTGCCAGCAGCTTAGTTAGGAGGGAAAAGAACACTGAAGCTTTCTTT
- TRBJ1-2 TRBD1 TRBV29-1 CSVGDSYGYTF TGCAGCGTCGGGGACAGCTATGGCTACACCTTC
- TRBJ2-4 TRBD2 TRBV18 CASSPGRRGQYF TGTGCCAGCTCACCCGGGAGGAGGGGTCAGTACTTC
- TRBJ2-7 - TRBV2 CASSEEWGTYEQYF TGTGCCAGCAGTGAAGAGTGGGGAACGTACGAGCAGTACTTC
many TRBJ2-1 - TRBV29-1 CSVVGRGTPYNEQFF TGCAGCGTTGTTGGACGGGGGACCCCTTACAATGAGCAGTTCTTC
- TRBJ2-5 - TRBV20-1 CSAPELGQETQYF TGCAGTGCCCCTGAGTTGGGGCAAGAGACCCAGTACTTC
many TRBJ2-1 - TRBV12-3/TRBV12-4 CASSLERETSYNEQFF TGTGCCAGCAGTTTGGAGCGTGAGACCTCCTACAATGAGCAGTTCTTC
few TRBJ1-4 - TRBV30 CAWGGLELFF TGTGCCTGGGGAGGTTTGGAACTGTTTTTT
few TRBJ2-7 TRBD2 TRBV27 CASSSRGGAEQYF TGTGCCAGCAGTTCCCGCGGGGGGGCCGAGCAGTACTTC
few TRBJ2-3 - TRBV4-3 CASSQERSDTDTQYF TGCGCCAGCAGCCAAGAGAGGTCCGACACAGATACGCAGTATTTT
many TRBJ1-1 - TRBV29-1 CSVTGHLWNTEAFF TGCAGCGTGACCGGACACCTTTGGAACACTGAAGCTTTCTTT